One TCR beta chain is described in this entry. This entry belongs to a study of shared clonotypes between healthy human individuals. Germline assignment: CDR1 SGHNT and CDR2 YYREEE (reference sequence). This CDR3 contains 13 residues. V shed 0 bases and J shed 5 bases, with 8 bases lying between them. TCRdb's copy holds only in-frame clones and misses some; the assay was immunoSEQ multiplex PCR. The data contain approximately 1,000,000 clones, roughly 80% of them seen just once; the ten biggest clones take up 0.89%. CD4+ cells underwent separation, giving CD45RA+ naive and CD45RA-negative memory subsets.

This TCR derives from a man between 18 and 35 years old in good health. Some clones in this sample may be carry-over from other donors' samples. Sequencing was done on a sample of memory CD4+ T cells from PBMCs. Documented subset: CD45RA-negative fraction. The rearrangement joins TRBV5-4 to TRBJ1-1, with D possibly TRBD1 on 5 matching bases. CDR3 residues: CASSLEGWTEAFF. In DNA form, the CDR3 reads TGTGCCAGCAGCTTGGAGGGGTGGACTGAAGCTTTCTTT.